What follows is one T cell receptor beta chain and its context. What it binds is unknown. This record belongs to a study of T-cell reconstitution after alpha-beta-depleted transplantation in children. Preparing the TCRbeta library involved the use of unique molecular identifiers. A single record per CDR3 protein comes from TCRdb applying MiXCR to the PCR reads. The table includes about 980,000 distinct CDR3 sequences, 25% to 35% detected once. Study-level results: Surviving recipient T cells and intrathymic progenitors accounted for some patients' high TCRbeta diversity at day 60. Two months or so post-transplant, alpha-beta T cells reportedly derived from several hundred expanded graft clones. Most T-cell counts and diversity one year after the transplant came from T cells that were newly produced.

V gave up 3 bases and J gave up 4 bases, with 14 bases separating them. Germline V gene lookup returns CDR1 MDHEN and CDR2 SYDVKM. This CDR3 has 15 amino acids. The sequence derives from a boy younger than two who had a stem cell transplant for SCID, so the T cells may come from the graft donor. This sample comprised PBMCs, mostly from graft donor cells, obtained 360 days after TCRalphabeta/CD19-depleted stem cell transplant. The chain uses TRBV28 and TRBJ2-3; D is perhaps TRBD1 (6 bases). CDR3 in DNA: TGTGCCAGCAGTTTGCAACAGGGATTCGCAGATACGCAGTATTTT. Amino acid sequence: CASSLQQGFADTQYF.